These T cell receptor beta chains were read from a single sample in a study of cytomegalovirus exposure and HLA in healthy donors. Some clones are missing from TCRdb's copy, which holds only in-frame ones; the method was immunoSEQ multiplex PCR. The sample carries some 150,000 clones, 80% to 85% recorded once. Sequencing was performed on PBMCs. The receptors derive from a woman younger than 45 in good health and CMV-seronegative. Each CDR3 is given with its conserved first and last residue. The D gene is left open where the match is weak. Expanded clones are given a class, and other clones once, few, many or no size at all.

d_call	clone_size	j_call	v_call	cdr3_aa	cdr3_nt
.	few	TRBJ1-5	TRBV4-1	CASSLTRGDQPQHF	TGCGCCAGCAGCCTCACTCGGGGGGATCAGCCCCAGCATTTT
.	.	TRBJ1-5	TRBV2	CASSEIGAQPQHF	TGTGCCAGCAGTGAAATAGGGGCTCAGCCCCAGCATTTT
TRBD2	once	TRBJ2-5	TRBV12-5	CASGSIKSGGGQETQYF	TGTGCTAGTGGCTCCATCAAGTCGGGGGGAGGGCAGGAGACCCAGTACTTC
.	.	TRBJ1-2	TRBV25-1	CASSESGDGNYGYTF	TGTGCCAGCAGTGAATCAGGGGATGGGAACTATGGCTACACCTTC
TRBD2	.	TRBJ2-3	TRBV11-1	CASSPLAGLTDTQYF	TGTGCCAGCAGCCCTCTAGCGGGGCTGACAGATACGCAGTATTTT
.	.	TRBJ2-7	TRBV27	CASSITGNGVYEQYF	TGTGCCAGCAGTATCACAGGGAACGGGGTTTACGAGCAGTACTTC
TRBD2	.	TRBJ2-1	TRBV2	CASSGPGAGGLLAYNEQFF	TGTGCCAGCAGTGGACCGGGAGCGGGAGGTCTATTAGCCTACAATGAGCAGTTCTTC
.	.	TRBJ1-1	TRBV11-2	CASSLDGREGRTEAFF	TGTGCCAGCAGCTTAGATGGTCGGGAGGGGCGGACTGAAGCTTTCTTT
TRBD1	.	TRBJ2-3	TRBV7-9	CASSLAAGTDTDTQYF	TGTGCCAGCAGCTTAGCGGCCGGGACAGACACAGATACGCAGTATTTT
TRBD1	.	TRBJ2-7	TRBV19	CASGTGRQVEQYF	TGTGCCAGCGGGACAGGGAGGCAGGTCGAGCAGTACTTC
TRBD1	.	TRBJ2-7	TRBV10-3	CAISEGDRADEQYF	TGTGCCATCAGTGAGGGGGACAGGGCTGACGAGCAGTACTTC
.	few	TRBJ1-4	TRBV30	CAWSVAPGKLFF	TGTGCCTGGAGTGTAGCACCAGGAAAACTGTTTTTT
.	.	TRBJ2-7	TRBV19	CASGGKPGGAYHEQYF	TGTGCCAGTGGGGGAAAGCCGGGGGGCGCCTACCACGAGCAGTACTTC
.	.	TRBJ1-2	TRBV9	CASSVSRQEDGYTF	TGTGCCAGCAGCGTAAGCAGACAGGAGGATGGCTACACCTTC
TRBD1	.	TRBJ1-4	TRBV11-1	CASRLTGTGEKLFF	TGTGCCAGCAGACTGACCGGGACAGGGGAAAAACTGTTTTTT
TRBD1	.	TRBJ2-7	TRBV6-5	CASSTRQGSGYEQYF	TGTGCCAGCTCCACCAGACAGGGATCGGGCTACGAGCAGTACTTC
.	.	TRBJ1-3	TRBV14	CASSQDRGSGNTIYF	TGTGCCAGCAGCCAAGATCGGGGCTCTGGAAACACCATATATTTT
.	.	TRBJ1-4	TRBV19	CASSIGGPAEKLFF	TGTGCCAGTAGTATAGGAGGGCCGGCGGAAAAACTGTTTTTT
TRBD1	.	TRBJ2-5	TRBV19	CASMSPGQGQETQYF	TGTGCCAGTATGTCCCCGGGACAGGGGCAAGAGACCCAGTACTTC
.	.	TRBJ1-2	TRBV30	CAWRPRGSYGYTF	TGTGCCTGGAGGCCCCGAGGCAGCTATGGCTACACCTTC
.	.	TRBJ1-4	TRBV9	CASSVGSRQGGKEKLFF	TGTGCCAGCAGCGTAGGCTCCCGGCAGGGCGGTAAGGAAAAACTGTTTTTT
TRBD2	.	TRBJ2-7	TRBV28	CATSIIGLAAYGRF	TGTGCCACCTCAATTATTGGACTAGCGGCCTATGGACGGTTC
TRBD2	.	TRBJ2-3	TRBV6-5	CASTTSGRATDTQYF	TGTGCCAGCACCACTAGCGGGAGGGCCACAGATACGCAGTATTTT
TRBD1	.	TRBJ1-5	TRBV6-5	CASSPRTGDQPQHF	TGTGCCAGCAGTCCCCGGACAGGGGATCAGCCCCAGCATTTT
.	.	TRBJ2-7	TRBV4-1	CASSQDRGSSSYEQYF	TGCGCCAGCAGCCAAGATCGAGGCAGCTCCTCCTACGAGCAGTACTTC
.	.	TRBJ1-1	TRBV7-8	CASSLRQVGNTEAFF	TGTGCCAGCAGCCTACGACAGGTGGGGAACACTGAAGCTTTCTTT
TRBD1	few	TRBJ2-7	TRBV2	CASSEGAGGLYEQYF	TGTGCCAGCAGTGAGGGGGCAGGGGGCCTCTACGAGCAGTACTTC
TRBD2	.	TRBJ2-3	TRBV7-9	CASSLNSGRAGLQYF	TGTGCCAGCAGCTTGAATAGCGGGAGGGCCGGGTTGCAGTATTTT
TRBD1	.	TRBJ1-2	TRBV19	CASSNDREGGYTF	TGTGCCAGTAGTAACGACAGGGAAGGTGGCTACACCTTC
.	.	TRBJ1-5	TRBV27	CASSGGGDQPQHF	TGTGCCAGCAGTGGCGGGGGGGATCAGCCCCAGCATTTT
.	.	TRBJ2-1	TRBV20-1	CSAIDFEQFF	TGCAGTGCTATAGACTTTGAGCAGTTCTTC
TRBD1	.	TRBJ2-6	TRBV5-5	CASSLWGQGAHGANVLTF	TGTGCCAGCAGCTTGTGGGGACAGGGGGCGCACGGGGCCAACGTCCTGACTTTC
TRBD2	.	TRBJ2-1	TRBV11-3	CASSLEGLANEQFF	TGTGCCAGCAGCTTAGAGGGACTAGCGAATGAGCAGTTCTTC